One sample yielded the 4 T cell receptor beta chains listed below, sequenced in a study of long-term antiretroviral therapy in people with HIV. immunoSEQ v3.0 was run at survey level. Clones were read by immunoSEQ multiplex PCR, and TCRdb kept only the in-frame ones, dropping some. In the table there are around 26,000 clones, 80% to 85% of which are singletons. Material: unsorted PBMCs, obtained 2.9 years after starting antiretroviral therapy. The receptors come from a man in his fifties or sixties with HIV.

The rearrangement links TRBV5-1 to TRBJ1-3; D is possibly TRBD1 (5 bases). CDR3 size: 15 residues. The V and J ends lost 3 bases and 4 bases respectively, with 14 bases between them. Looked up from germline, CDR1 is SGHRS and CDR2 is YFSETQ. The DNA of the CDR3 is TGCGCCAGCAGCTCTTCGGGTGGGGACGGAAACACCATATATTTT. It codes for CASSSSGGDGNTIYF.

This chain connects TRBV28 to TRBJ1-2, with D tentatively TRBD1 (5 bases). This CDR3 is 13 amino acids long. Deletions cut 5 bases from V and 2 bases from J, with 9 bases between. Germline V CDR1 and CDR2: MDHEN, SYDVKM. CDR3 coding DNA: TGTGCCAGCAGTCGGCGGGACAACTATGGCTACACCTTC. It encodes CASSRRDNYGYTF.

The CDR3 sequence is CASSLASRGDGYF. For the CDR3, the DNA is TGTGCCAGCAGCTTAGCGAGTCGGGGGGACGGGTATTTT. V is TRBV7-2 and J is TRBJ2-3; TRBD2 agrees at 7 bases. Trimming took 0 bases from V and 14 from J; bases not matched to a gene: 8. Germline-derived CDR1 and CDR2 are SGHTA and FQGNSA. The CDR3 is 13 residues long.

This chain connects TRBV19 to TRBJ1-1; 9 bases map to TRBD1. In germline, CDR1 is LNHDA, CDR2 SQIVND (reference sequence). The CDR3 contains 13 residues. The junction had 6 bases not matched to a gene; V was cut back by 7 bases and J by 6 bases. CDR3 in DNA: TGTGCCAGTACCCGCACAGGGGGCCCTGAAGCTTTCTTT. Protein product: CASTRTGGPEAFF.